The 17 T cell receptor beta chains below come from one sample, sequenced in a study of blood T cell repertoires in COVID-19. Assay used: immunoSEQ multiplex PCR; TCRdb lists only in-frame clones, some missing. This sample carries fewer than 700,000 clones, approximately 88% of them seen once, and the ten largest clones take around 7.8%. Sequencing input: peripheral blood. These receptors were collected from a woman aged 50 to 65 with COVID-19, enrolled during active disease.

This clone occurred once. J is TRBJ1-2 and V is TRBV6-5; 10 bases line up with TRBD1. From germline, CDR1 is MNHEY and CDR2 SVGAGI. Germline trimming cut 6 bases from V and 7 bases from J; bases unmatched to any gene: 5. This CDR3 has 13 residues. CDR3 sequence (DNA): TGTGCCAGCAGAAGACAGGGGGCCGGTGGCTACACCTTC. Translated, it gives CASRRQGAGGYTF.

The J gene is TRBJ1-1, the V gene TRBV30, with D maybe TRBD1 (6 bases). The CDR3 length is 13 residues. Germline-derived CDR1 and CDR2 are GTSNPN and SVGIG (reference sequence). V was shortened by 4 bases and J by 4 bases, with 13 bases between the two germline ends. CDR3 residues: CAWTYPRGTEAFF. The CDR3 DNA sequence: TGTGCCTGGACTTACCCCAGGGGCACTGAAGCTTTCTTT. Full variable domain (rest looked up from reference TRBV30 and TRBJ1-1): SQTIHQWPATLVQPVGSPLSLECTVEGTSNPNLYWYRQAAGRGLQLLFYSVGIGQISSEVPQNLSASRPQDRQFILSSKKLLLSDSGFYLCAWTYPRGTEAFFGQGTRLTVV.

The CDR3 spells CASSPMVRNSPLHF. The CDR3 DNA reads as TGTGCCAGCTCACCGATGGTCAGGAATTCACCCCTCCACTTT. The V gene is TRBV18, the J gene TRBJ1-6; no clear D. CDR1 is KGHSH and CDR2 is LQKENI in the germline V gene. The CDR3 contains 14 residues. V lost 3 bases and J lost 7, with 10 bases in between.

This sequence joins TRBV18 and TRBJ1-3; D unresolved. Germline lookup yields CDR1 KGHSH and CDR2 LQKENI. The CDR3 spans 16 residues. The V end was cut by 6 bases, the J end by 2 bases, with 17 bases between. The CDR3 sequence: CASSSSREVAGNTIYF. CDR3 DNA sequence: TGTGCCAGCTCCTCCTCTCGCGAGGTGGCTGGAAACACCATATATTTT.

This chain uses TRBV12-3 or TRBV12-4 with TRBJ2-2; no definite D call. CDR3 length: 13 residues. V was cut by 2 bases and J by 1 base, with 2 bases left in between. CDR3 amino acids: CASSLLNTGELFF. Here the CDR3 DNA reads TGTGCCAGCAGTTTACTGAACACCGGGGAGCTGTTTTTT.

This chain uses TRBV7-9 with TRBJ1-2; D not resolved. Germline assignment: CDR1 SEHNR and CDR2 FQNEAQ (reference sequence). V was shortened by 1 base and J by 7 bases, with 13 bases between the two germline ends. The CDR3 totals 14 residues. DNA for the CDR3: TGTGCCAGCAGCTTAGGGGAGACGCTTCTTGGCTACACCTTC. This encodes CASSLGETLLGYTF. The variable domain in full, completed from reference TRBV7-9 and TRBJ1-2, reads DTGVSQNPRHKITKRGQNVTFRCDPISEHNRLYWYRQTLGQGPEFLTYFQNEAQLEKSRLLSDRFSAERPKGSFSTLEIQRTEQGDSAMYLCASSLGETLLGYTFGSGTRLTVV.

To note about this clone: The sample holds other DNA sequences that translate to the same CDR3. V usage is TRBV30 and J usage is TRBJ1-2; D perhaps matches TRBD1 (5 bases). Germline assignment: CDR1 GTSNPN and CDR2 SVGIG (reference sequence). The CDR3 has 12 residues. The V and J ends lost 1 base and 3 bases respectively, with 6 bases between them. CDR3 nucleotides: TGTGCCTGGAGTGGGGGCGACTATGGCTACACCTTC. Translation: CAWSGGDYGYTF. The variable domain in full, completed from reference TRBV30 and TRBJ1-2, reads SQTIHQWPATLVQPVGSPLSLECTVEGTSNPNLYWYRQAAGRGLQLLFYSVGIGQISSEVPQNLSASRPQDRQFILSSKKLLLSDSGFYLCAWSGGDYGYTFGSGTRLTVV.

The J gene is TRBJ1-2, the V gene TRBV5-1, with D possibly being TRBD1 (5 bases). The CDR3 contains 13 residues. Trimming removed 3 bases at V and 6 bases at J, with 12 bases between. Germline V gives CDR1 SGHRS, CDR2 YFSETQ. CDR3 sequence: CASSWDGQNGYTF. The CDR3 DNA follows: TGCGCCAGCAGCTGGGATGGACAAAATGGCTACACCTTC.

The chain employs TRBV5-4 and TRBJ2-3, with 7 nucleotides matching TRBD2. V trimming: 0 bases; J trimming: 4 bases; junction bases outside the gene matches: 2. CDR1 and CDR2 (germline): SGHNT, YYREEE (reference sequence). The CDR3 has 14 amino acids. CDR3 amino acids: CASSLGAGADTQYF. CDR3 DNA: TGTGCCAGCAGCTTGGGCGCGGGGGCAGATACGCAGTATTTT.

In its sample, this clone was seen once. The chain joins TRBV6-5 to TRBJ2-5; D perhaps matches TRBD2 (6 bases). Trimming left V 0 bases short and J 5 bases short, with 10 bases between. This CDR3 has 14 amino acids. Germline CDR1 is MNHEY and CDR2 is SVGAGI. The CDR3, as DNA: TGTGCCAGCAGTTACTCGAGTCTAGCGGAGACCCAGTACTTC. It is translated as CASSYSSLAETQYF.

The genes are TRBV23-1 and TRBJ1-1; the match to TRBD1 covers 8 bases. TRBV23-1 is identified as an open reading frame with a role that is uncertain. The CDR3 runs 15 residues. V trimming: 7 bases; J trimming: 3 bases; junction bases outside the gene matches: 10. The CDR3, as DNA: TGCGCCAGCACCTCCCCAGGGGGCGAGGACACTGAAGCTTTCTTT. This encodes CASTSPGGEDTEAFF.

The chain carries TRBV12-1 and TRBJ1-6. TRBV12-1 is marked as a pseudogene. The CDR3 sequence is 17 residues long. The CDR3 is CASSFGGLVESNSPLHF. DNA for the CDR3: TGTGCCAGCAGCTTTGGAGGACTCGTCGAGTCAAATTCACCCCTCCACTTT.

J is TRBJ1-1 and V is TRBV5-1; weak D call: TRBD1 (6 bases). Deletions cut 4 bases from V and 3 bases from J, with 16 bases between. Germline CDR1 is SGHRS and CDR2 is YFSETQ. The CDR3 spans 15 residues. The CDR3 coding sequence is TGCGCCAGCAGCCCAGAGACAGGTTTGGACACTGAAGCTTTCTTT. Amino acid sequence: CASSPETGLDTEAFF.

There are a few counts of this clone. V gene TRBV12-1 combines with J gene TRBJ2-2; the D call of TRBD2 is as the table states it, not checked on the DNA. TRBV12-1 is reported as a pseudogene. This CDR3 contains 15 residues. The CDR3: CASSFGRGCTGELFF. DNA for the CDR3: TGTGCCAGCAGCTTTGGTCGGGGATGCACCGGGGAGCTGTTTTTT.

This clone was seen a handful of times. This chain links TRBV5-4 with TRBJ1-6, with D unresolved. With 5 bases removed from V and 8 bases from J, the gap between germline ends came to 11 bases. The CDR3 length is 13 residues. Germline V gene sequence: CDR1 SGHNT, CDR2 YYREEE (reference sequence). CDR3 sequence (DNA): TGTGCCAGCAGTACCAGTATTGATTCACCCCTCCACTTT. Amino acid sequence: CASSTSIDSPLHF.

V usage is TRBV29-1 and J usage is TRBJ1-1; 7 nucleotides line up with TRBD1. V shed 4 bases, J shed 4 bases, and the junction held 6 bases outside the gene matches. The CDR3 has 13 amino acids. Germline V gene lookup returns CDR1 SQVTM and CDR2 ANQGSEA. CDR3 nucleotide sequence: TGCAGCGTTGGAACTGACAGGGCCACTGAAGCTTTCTTT. Translation: CSVGTDRATEAFF.

The chain couples TRBV24-1 to TRBJ2-3; maybe TRBD1 (6 bases). Germline CDR1 KGHDR, CDR2 SFDVKD. Trimming pared 4 bases from V and 2 bases from J, leaving 15 bases between. The CDR3 runs 16 residues. The CDR3 region has the DNA TGTGCCACCAGTGACTACCGGGACACCATCACAGATACGCAGTATTTT. Translating gives CATSDYRDTITDTQYF.